In this sample, the clone carrying this TCR beta chain turned up a few times. Its target is not known. Multiplex touch-down PCR with TRB-A/B primers amplified rearranged V-D-J TRB sequences. In TCRdb, the multiplex PCR reads were re-called with MiXCR into one record per CDR3 protein. Of around 12,000 distinct CDR3 sequences in the sample, roughly 25% were seen once. This entry belongs to a study of T cell repertoires in aging, cancer and after chemotherapy. Study-level information: Roughly 8.8 million TCR reads made up the full dataset.

Study-wide results and limits: In cancer patients, declining TCR diversity with age involved lost richness and lost evenness. Across the chemotherapy interval, each cancer cohort showed higher median generation probability, suggesting thymic rebound.

The CDR3 is 14 residues long. Per germline, CDR1 MNHEY and CDR2 SVGAGI. V was pared by 6 bases and J by 2 bases, with 11 bases between. Peripheral blood genomic DNA, not sorted cells or RNA, was the template. The genes are TRBV6-5 and TRBJ1-5; no firm D call. The clonotype originates from a human donor in good health. Sequenced input: blood. The CDR3 loop is CASSRTWGNQPQHF. In DNA form, the CDR3 reads TGTGCCAGCAGCAGAACTTGGGGCAATCAGCCCCAGCATTTT.